This T cell receptor beta chain emerged from a study of shared clonotypes between healthy human individuals. About the study: The donor pool was made up of two women and three men aged 18 to 49. Whole-study findings and limits: Among the subsets, naive ones generally showed larger estimated richness than memory ones.

Donors included only healthy HIV-negative adults lacking recent acute infections or vaccinations. A CD45RA-negative memory subset and a CD45RA+ naive subset were separated from the CD4+ cells. Concerning this clone: Antigen unknown.

V shed 6 bases and J shed 2 bases, with 12 bases lying between them. CDR1 is MNHNS and CDR2 is SASEGT in the germline V gene. The CDR3 runs 14 residues. Measured with immunoSEQ multiplex PCR; TCRdb has only the in-frame clones, and not every one. The table has roughly 170,000 clones, around 63% seen once. This sequence joins TRBV6-1 and TRBJ2-3; D is unclear. Sequencing was done on a sample of memory CD4+ T cells sorted from blood. Subset reported: CD45RA-negative fraction. The clonotype was recovered from a young man in good health. CDR3 loop: CASSGPQTTDTQYF. The CDR3 region has the DNA TGTGCCAGCAGCGGACCACAAACCACAGATACGCAGTATTTT.